These 30 T cell receptor beta chains originate from one sample sequenced in a study of technical replicates of blood from a few donors. Profiled with immunoSEQ multiplex PCR; TCRdb holds only in-frame clones, not every one. Of 75,000 to 95,000 clones in the sample, roughly 94% are singletons; the top ten hold roughly 0.23%. Sequenced: T cells isolated from PBMCs. The source of these receptors is a human donor in good health.

The rearrangement uses TRBV28 and TRBJ2-7, with TRBD2 identical over 14 bases. This CDR3 contains 16 residues. CDR1 and CDR2 from the germline V gene are MDHEN and SYDVKM. The junction had 10 bases not matched to a gene; V was cut back by 7 bases and J by 5 bases. As DNA, the CDR3 is TGTGCCAGCAAGGGACTAGCGGGAGAGTTGCGGCACGAGCAGTACTTC. This translates into CASKGLAGELRHEQYF.

This clone was counted between two and nine times. CDR3: CASSYQGESENGYTF. CDR3 nucleotide sequence: TGTGCCAGCAGTTACCAAGGGGAAAGCGAGAATGGCTACACCTTC. The chain recombines TRBV6-6 with TRBJ1-2, with D possibly TRBD1 on 5 matching bases. V gave up 2 bases and J gave up 6 bases, with 16 bases separating them. Germline V gene lookup returns CDR1 MNHNY and CDR2 SVGAGI (reference sequence). The CDR3 loop spans 15 amino acids.

The J gene is TRBJ1-1, the V gene TRBV6-5, with a weak D call TRBD1 (5 bases). This CDR3 region has 15 residues. With 4 bases removed from V and 3 bases from J, the gap between germline ends came to 15 bases. Germline-derived CDR1 and CDR2 are MNHEY and SVGAGI. The CDR3 spells CASSFQFGGDTEAFF. For the CDR3, the DNA is TGTGCCAGCAGTTTCCAGTTCGGGGGTGACACTGAAGCTTTCTTT.

CDR3 amino acids: CAWSVSPTSNQPQHF. CDR3 nucleotide sequence: TGTGCCTGGAGTGTATCGCCTACTAGCAATCAGCCCCAGCATTTT. This chain uses TRBV30 with TRBJ1-5; D not certain. The germline gives CDR1 GTSNPN, CDR2 SVGIG (reference sequence). The CDR3 extends over 15 amino acids. V gave up 0 bases and J gave up 0 bases, with 9 bases separating them.

J is TRBJ2-3 and V is TRBV19, with 7 bases fitting TRBD2. V lost 6 bases, J lost 6 bases, and 9 bases stayed unmatched. CDR1 is LNHDA, CDR2 SQIVND, per germline (reference sequence). CDR3 length equals 14 residues. The CDR3 DNA is TGTGCCAGTAGGCGGGACTACCACATGGATACGCAGTATTTT. Translation: CASRRDYHMDTQYF.

This clone was detected once. V and J are TRBV18 and TRBJ2-7, with 8 bases lining up with TRBD1. Germline V gene lookup returns CDR1 KGHSH and CDR2 LQKENI. The CDR3 sequence is 16 residues long. J gave up 6 bases and V 3 bases, and 13 bases lay outside the gene matches. As DNA, the CDR3 is TGTGCCAGCTCACCCTGGGAGCAGGGGGCGCGAAGCGAGCAGTACTTC. This translates into CASSPWEQGARSEQYF.

The chain is built from TRBV28 and TRBJ1-2; weak D call: TRBD1 (5 bases). This CDR3 comprises 15 residues. The germline V gene encodes CDR1 MDHEN and CDR2 SYDVKM. V dropped 7 bases and J dropped 7 bases, with 22 bases sitting between them. CDR3 coding DNA: TGTGCCAGCAATTCGGCCGGGGGAGGGATGGGTGGCTACACCTTC. This codes for CASNSAGGGMGGYTF.

V is TRBV10-1 and J is TRBJ2-7; 14 bases line up with TRBD2. CDR3 length: 17 amino acids. Trimming took 4 bases from V and 3 from J; bases not matched to a gene: 8. The V gene's germline CDR1 is WNHNN and CDR2 SYGVQD (reference sequence). For the CDR3, the DNA is TGCGCCAGCAGTGGATCCCTAGGGACTAGCGGGGGCTACGAGCAGTACTTC. Encoded protein: CASSGSLGTSGGYEQYF.

The chain couples TRBV13 to TRBJ1-1; 7 bases are a match to TRBD1. Germline assignment: CDR1 PRHDT and CDR2 FYEKMQ (reference sequence). This CDR3 comprises 15 residues. The V segment lost 5 bases and the J segment 4 bases; nucleotides outside the gene matches: 10. CDR3 in amino acids: CASSADRAASTEAFF. CDR3 bases: TGTGCCAGCAGCGCCGACAGGGCCGCTAGCACTGAAGCTTTCTTT.

The sample holds one count of this clone. This sequence joins TRBV9 and TRBJ2-2, with D unclear. In germline, CDR1 is SGDLS, CDR2 YYNGEE. V lost 0 bases, J lost 5 bases, and 14 bases lay in between. The CDR3 extends over 16 amino acids. The CDR3 is CASSVGLGQATGELFF. CDR3 DNA sequence: TGTGCCAGCAGCGTAGGATTAGGTCAAGCGACCGGGGAGCTGTTTTTT.

The genes are TRBV6-1 and TRBJ1-2; TRBD1 matches at 10 bases. The CDR3 contains 14 residues. Germline lookup yields CDR1 MNHNS and CDR2 SASEGT. V lost 2 bases, J lost 7 bases, and 4 bases stayed unmatched. CDR3 sequence: CASSELTGGGGYTF. In DNA, the CDR3 is TGTGCCAGCAGTGAATTGACAGGGGGCGGTGGCTACACCTTC.

The chain is built from TRBV4-1 and TRBJ1-3; 10 nucleotides line up with TRBD1. Germline V gives CDR1 MGHRA, CDR2 YSYEKL. Germline trimming cut 4 bases from V and 4 bases from J; bases unmatched to any gene: 10. The CDR3 totals 17 residues. The CDR3 loop reads CASSPHTGTGVGNTIYF. The CDR3 DNA reads TGCGCCAGCAGCCCTCATACCGGGACAGGGGTAGGAAACACCATATATTTT.

V and J are TRBV5-1 and TRBJ2-2, with no clear D. V was shortened by 1 base and J by 5 bases, with 6 bases between the two germline ends. The CDR3 is 13 amino acids. CDR1 SGHRS and CDR2 YFSETQ come from the germline V gene. CDR3 coding DNA: TGCGCCAGCAGCTTGTACGGGACCGGGGAGCTGTTTTTT. It is translated as CASSLYGTGELFF.

The rearrangement joins TRBV25-1 to TRBJ2-3; weak D call: TRBD2 (7 bases). V dropped 8 bases and J dropped 5 bases, with 23 bases sitting between them. The germline CDR1 and CDR2 sequences are MGHDK and SYGVNS. This CDR3 contains 16 residues. DNA of the CDR3: TGTGCCAGCTCTCGGGGGGCTGGCGGGGGTGGAGATACGCAGTATTTT. Its translation: CASSRGAGGGGDTQYF.

V gene TRBV7-9 combines with J gene TRBJ1-2; no definite D call. Germline V gene sequence: CDR1 SEHNR, CDR2 FQNEAQ (reference sequence). V was clipped by 0 bases and J by 7 bases, with 12 bases between them. This CDR3 comprises 14 residues. Here the CDR3 DNA reads TGTGCCAGCAGCTTAGCTGGCGGGAGTGGTGGCTACACCTTC. It encodes CASSLAGGSGGYTF.

This chain links TRBV28 with TRBJ1-5; 7 bases align to TRBD1. Germline V gene lookup returns CDR1 MDHEN and CDR2 SYDVKM. The CDR3 length is 12 residues. Trimming cost V 10 bases and J 4 bases; bases outside gene matches: 4. In DNA, the CDR3 is TGTGCCAACCAACAGGGGAATCAGCCCCAGCATTTT. It codes for CANQQGNQPQHF.

This clone was seen only once. The chain uses TRBV7-9 and TRBJ1-1; 11 positions agree with TRBD1. The V gene end was trimmed by 6 bases and the J gene end by 6 bases; junction bases not matched to a gene: 6. The CDR3 contains 14 residues. CDR1 and CDR2 from the germline V gene are SEHNR and FQNEAQ (reference sequence). CDR3 sequence: CASSPGQGGPEAFF. In DNA, the CDR3 is TGTGCCAGCAGTCCGGGACAGGGGGGGCCTGAAGCTTTCTTT.

This clone has a single count. CDR3 protein: CASSYRGPNNEQFF. For the CDR3, the DNA is TGTGCCAGCAGTTACCGTGGGCCCAACAATGAGCAGTTCTTC. This rearrangement joins TRBV6-5 to TRBJ2-1; no clear D gene. Germline V gene sequence: CDR1 MNHEY, CDR2 SVGAGI. The CDR3 totals 14 residues. Trimming stripped 2 bases from V and 5 bases from J, with 10 bases between.

This chain uses TRBV10-3 with TRBJ1-1; D ambiguous. The CDR3 is 13 residues long. Germline values: CDR1 ENHRY, CDR2 SYGVKD. V was shortened by 7 bases and J by 3 bases, with 12 bases between the two germline ends. The chain's CDR3 is CAITGRADTEAFF. The CDR3 DNA reads TGTGCCATCACTGGTCGCGCGGACACTGAAGCTTTCTTT.

This chain joins TRBV12-5 and TRBJ2-3; 7 positions match TRBD2. The CDR3 is 18 amino acids. Unmatched junction bases numbered 13, after V lost 0 bases and J lost 4 bases. CDR1 and CDR2 from the germline V gene are LGHNT and FRNRAP. CDR3 loop: CASGLVQRSGAGPDTQYF. Here the CDR3 DNA reads TGTGCTAGTGGTTTGGTACAGAGGAGCGGAGCGGGACCAGATACGCAGTATTTT.

V is TRBV12-5 and J is TRBJ1-6; 7 nucleotides agree with TRBD1. The CDR3 length is 17 residues. V shed 0 bases and J 9 bases; nucleotides not matched to a gene: 11. Germline lookup yields CDR1 LGHNT and CDR2 FRNRAP. Here the CDR3 DNA reads TGTGCTAGTGGTTTGGTACTGACAGGGAGTCAAACTTCACCCCTCCACTTT. Protein product: CASGLVLTGSQTSPLHF.

The chain has TRBV11-2 and TRBJ2-5; 9 nucleotides agree with TRBD2. This CDR3 is built from 16 residues. V lost 1 base and J lost 4; bases outside the gene matches: 7. In germline, CDR1 is SGHAT, CDR2 FQNNGV. The CDR3 DNA reads as TGTGCCAGCAGCTTAGGGGTAGCGGGAGCCCCAGAGACCCAGTACTTC. It encodes CASSLGVAGAPETQYF.

This clone was counted once. This chain joins TRBV11-3 and TRBJ2-5; D possibly corresponds to TRBD2 (7 bases). The V and J ends lost 2 bases and 5 bases respectively, with 21 bases between them. The germline CDR1 and CDR2 sequences are SGHNT and YENEEA. This CDR3 has 17 amino acids. The CDR3 DNA reads TGTGCCAGCAGCTTAACCCTGAGGGGGGGGAGTGGGGAGACCCAGTACTTC. Protein product: CASSLTLRGGSGETQYF.

This chain joins TRBV6-5 and TRBJ1-5; possibly TRBD1 for D (5 bases). Trimming took off 2 bases at V and 7 bases at J, with 9 bases between the two ends. The length of the CDR3 is 13 residues. Germline loops: CDR1 MNHEY, CDR2 SVGAGI. The CDR3 region has the DNA TGTGCCAGCAGTTACAGGGACTCCCAGCCCCAGCATTTT. Translation: CASSYRDSQPQHF.

The chain carries TRBV7-6 and TRBJ2-3; D is possibly TRBD2 (5 bases). V was clipped by 5 bases and J by 4 bases, with 25 bases between them. This CDR3 has 18 amino acids. Looked up from germline, CDR1 is SGHVS and CDR2 is FNYEAQ. CDR3 in amino acids: CASSPGGRWGRSADTQYF. The CDR3 DNA sequence: TGTGCCAGCAGCCCAGGCGGCCGGTGGGGTCGTAGCGCAGATACGCAGTATTTT.

The chain has TRBV5-1 and TRBJ1-1, with TRBD1 matching over 11 bases. Germline CDR1 and CDR2: SGHRS and YFSETQ. After removal of 3 bases from V and 0 bases from J, the junction contained 7 bases not matched to a gene. The CDR3 is 17 amino acids. The DNA for the CDR3 is TGCGCCAGCAGCTCAGGACAGGGGGCGGGTGTGAACACTGAAGCTTTCTTT. Translation: CASSSGQGAGVNTEAFF.

The CDR3 is CASTPLIGGSDQPQHF. Written as DNA, the CDR3 is TGTGCCAGCACCCCCCTTATTGGAGGGTCGGATCAGCCCCAGCATTTT. The genes are TRBV28 and TRBJ1-5; no definite D call. CDR3 length: 16 amino acids. V was trimmed by 7 bases and J by 5 bases, leaving 21 bases between them. The germline V gene has CDR1 MDHEN and CDR2 SYDVKM. Full variable domain (rest looked up from reference TRBV28 and TRBJ1-5): DVKVTQSSRYLVKRTGEKVFLECVQDMDHENMFWYRQDPGLGLRLIYFSYDVKMKEKGDIPEGYSVSREKKERFSLILESASTNQTSMYLCASTPLIGGSDQPQHFGDGTRLSIL.

The chain links TRBV25-1 to TRBJ2-7; no clear D gene. Germline CDR1 and CDR2: MGHDK and SYGVNS. This CDR3 is 15 amino acids long. Trimming took 0 bases from V and 7 from J, leaving 16 bases between them. For the CDR3, the DNA is TGTGCCAGCAGTGAATACGGCAATACAGTACGGGAGCAGTACTTC. This gives the protein CASSEYGNTVREQYF.

V and J are TRBV28 and TRBJ1-5; D is uncertain. The CDR3 is made up of 17 amino acids. V dropped 4 bases and J dropped 2 bases, with 18 bases sitting between them. Germline V CDR1 and CDR2: MDHEN, SYDVKM. In DNA, the CDR3 is TGTGCCAGCAGTTGGCACAACCAATGGCAGGGCAATCAGCCCCAGCATTTT. It translates to CASSWHNQWQGNQPQHF.

This chain links TRBV10-1 with TRBJ2-7, with D perhaps TRBD2 (5 bases). This CDR3 comprises 13 residues. Looked up from germline, CDR1 is WNHNN and CDR2 is SYGVQD (reference sequence). V lost 10 bases, J lost 0 bases, and 13 bases lay in between. The CDR3 DNA reads TGCGCCACTTCCCGGGGAGCCTCCTACGAGCAGTACTTC. Its protein product is CATSRGASYEQYF.